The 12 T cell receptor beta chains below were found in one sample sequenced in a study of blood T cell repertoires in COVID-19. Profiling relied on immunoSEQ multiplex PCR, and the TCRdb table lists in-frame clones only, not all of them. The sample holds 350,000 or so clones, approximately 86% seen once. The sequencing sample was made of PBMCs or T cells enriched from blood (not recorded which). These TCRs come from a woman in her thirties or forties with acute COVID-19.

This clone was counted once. CDR3 bases: TGTGCCAGCAGCACTAGCGGATTGAACACCGGGGAGCTGTTTTTT. Amino acids: CASSTSGLNTGELFF. This chain links TRBV5-4 with TRBJ2-2; 8 nucleotides line up with TRBD2. The CDR3 length is 15 residues. The J segment lost 1 base and the V segment lost 4 bases, leaving 3 bases of the junction unmatched. From germline, CDR1 is SGHNT and CDR2 YYREEE (reference sequence). Full variable domain (missing parts from reference TRBV5-4 and TRBJ2-2): ETGVTQSPTHLIKTRGQQVTLRCSSQSGHNTVSWYQQALGQGPQFIFQYYREEENGRGNFPPRFSGLQFPNYSSELNVNALELDDSALYLCASSTSGLNTGELFFGEGSRLTVL.

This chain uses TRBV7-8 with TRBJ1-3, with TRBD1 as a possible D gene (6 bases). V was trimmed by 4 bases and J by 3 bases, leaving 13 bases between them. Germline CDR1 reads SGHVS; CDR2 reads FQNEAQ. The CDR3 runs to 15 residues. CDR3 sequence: CASSSDRINGNTIYF. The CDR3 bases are TGTGCCAGCAGCTCCGACAGGATCAATGGAAACACCATATATTTT.

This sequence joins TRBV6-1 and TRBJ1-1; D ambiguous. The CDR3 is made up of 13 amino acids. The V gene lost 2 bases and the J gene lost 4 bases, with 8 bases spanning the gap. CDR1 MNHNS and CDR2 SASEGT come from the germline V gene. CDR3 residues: CASSEQRGTEAFF. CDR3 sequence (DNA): TGTGCCAGCAGTGAACAACGGGGCACTGAAGCTTTCTTT.

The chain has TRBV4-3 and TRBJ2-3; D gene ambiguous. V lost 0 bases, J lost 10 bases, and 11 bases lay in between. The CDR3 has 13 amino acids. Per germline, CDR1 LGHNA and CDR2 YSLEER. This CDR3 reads CASSQDLSRAQYF. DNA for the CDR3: TGCGCCAGCAGCCAAGATCTGAGTCGTGCGCAGTATTTT.

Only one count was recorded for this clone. CDR3 region: CASSIVWQSGYEQYF. The CDR3 DNA reads as TGTGCCAGTAGTATCGTTTGGCAGTCGGGGTACGAGCAGTACTTC. V is TRBV19 and J is TRBJ2-7, with a possible D match to TRBD2 (5 bases). Germline V gene lookup returns CDR1 LNHDA and CDR2 SQIVND (reference sequence). Trimming stripped 3 bases from V and 4 bases from J, with 16 bases between. The length of the CDR3 is 15 residues.

CDR3 sequence reads: CASSRLARTGELFF. CDR3 in DNA: TGTGCCAGCAGCCGACTAGCGAGAACCGGGGAGCTGTTTTTT. The genes are TRBV11-2 and TRBJ2-2; TRBD2 matches 8 bases. Germline CDR1 SGHAT, CDR2 FQNNGV. Unmatched junction bases numbered 4, after V lost 5 bases and J lost 5 bases. This CDR3 spans 14 amino acids.

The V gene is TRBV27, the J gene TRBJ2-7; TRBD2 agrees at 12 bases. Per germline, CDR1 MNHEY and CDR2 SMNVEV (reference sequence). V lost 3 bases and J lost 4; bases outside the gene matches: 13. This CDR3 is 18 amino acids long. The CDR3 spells CASSFLAVGLAGPYEQYF. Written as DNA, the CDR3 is TGTGCCAGCAGTTTTCTGGCGGTTGGACTAGCGGGACCGTACGAGCAGTACTTC.

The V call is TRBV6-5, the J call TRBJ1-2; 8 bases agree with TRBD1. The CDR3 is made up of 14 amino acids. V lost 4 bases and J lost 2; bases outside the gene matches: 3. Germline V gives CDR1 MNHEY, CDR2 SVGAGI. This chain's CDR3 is CASSSQGANYGYTF. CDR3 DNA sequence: TGTGCCAGCAGTTCCCAGGGGGCCAACTATGGCTACACCTTC.

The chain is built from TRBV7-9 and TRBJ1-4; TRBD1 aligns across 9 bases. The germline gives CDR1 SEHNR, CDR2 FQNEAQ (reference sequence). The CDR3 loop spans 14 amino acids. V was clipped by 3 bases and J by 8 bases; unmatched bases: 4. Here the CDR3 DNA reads TGTGCCAGCAGCTTGACAGGGGGTGGCGAAAAACTGTTTTTT. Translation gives CASSLTGGGEKLFF.

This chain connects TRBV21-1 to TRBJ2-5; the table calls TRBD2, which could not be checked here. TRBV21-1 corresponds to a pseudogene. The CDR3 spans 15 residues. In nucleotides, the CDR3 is TGTGCCAGCAGCAAATGCAGAGGGCCCCAAGAGACCCAGTACTTC. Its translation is CASSKCRGPQETQYF.

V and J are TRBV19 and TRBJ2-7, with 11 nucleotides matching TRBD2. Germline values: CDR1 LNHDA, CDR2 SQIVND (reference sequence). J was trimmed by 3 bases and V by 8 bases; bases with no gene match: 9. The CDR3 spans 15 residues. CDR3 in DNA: TGTGCCAGTGGAGGGACTAGCGGAAGCCTCTACGAGCAGTACTTC. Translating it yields CASGGTSGSLYEQYF. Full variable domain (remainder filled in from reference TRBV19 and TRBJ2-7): DGGITQSPKYLFRKEGQNVTLSCEQNLNHDAMYWYRQDPGQGLRLIYYSQIVNDFQKGDIAEGYSVSREKKESFPLTVTSAQKNPTAFYLCASGGTSGSLYEQYFGPGTRLTVT.

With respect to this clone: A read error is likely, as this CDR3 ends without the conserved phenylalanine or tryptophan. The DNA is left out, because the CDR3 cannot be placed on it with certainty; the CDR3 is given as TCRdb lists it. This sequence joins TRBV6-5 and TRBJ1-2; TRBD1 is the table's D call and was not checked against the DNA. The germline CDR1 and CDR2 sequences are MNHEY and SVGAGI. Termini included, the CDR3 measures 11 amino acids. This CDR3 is CASSYGQTPIS.